The subject of this entry is one TCR beta chain. Its specificity is not known. This specimen belongs to a study of T cell repertoires in cytomegalovirus infection. Background on the study: Matching HLA type and CMV infection were both indicated by public TCR beta signatures.

V was shortened by 6 bases and J by 7 bases, with 19 bases between the two germline ends. The CDR3 is 15 amino acids. One entry per CDR3 protein results from TCRdb running MiXCR on the reads. Of approximately 150,000 distinct CDR3 sequences listed, 15% to 20% were seen once; the top ten hold 18%. General study points: Identification of carriers of CMV plus the relevant HLA was performed using cumulative public TCR beta family frequency. CMV-specific HLA-C-restricted TCR beta clonotypes dominated the ex vivo response.

The V call is TRBV12-3 or TRBV12-4, the J call TRBJ2-1; D unresolved. Material for sequencing was CD8+ T cells from PBMCs. This TCR derives from a human donor in good health (CMV status not recorded). Some clones in this sample may be carry-over from other donors' samples. As DNA, the CDR3 is TGTGCCAGCAGGTTCGGGCAGAGTTCTGGTAATGAGCAGTTCTTC. Its translation is CASRFGQSSGNEQFF.